The clone carrying this TCR beta chain showed up many times. Patients aged 18 to 65 with hyperthyroidism were newly diagnosed, with duration under 2 months. This sample was included in a study of T cells in Graves' hyperthyroidism and ophthalmopathy. The TCR beta CDR3 regions underwent amplification using RNA transcripts as the source. The primer set for the first-round RT-PCR of the TCR CDR3 was HTBI. TCRdb re-called the multiplex PCR reads with MiXCR, one entry per CDR3 protein. Among hundreds of thousands of distinct CDR3 sequences, about a sixth were seen once, and the ten largest hold under 20%. CDR3 length equals 12 residues. Germline CDR1 is MNHNS and CDR2 is SASEGT. V was cut by 6 bases and J by 9 bases, with 14 bases left in between.

This clonotype was obtained from a young woman with Graves' hyperthyroidism. This chain uses TRBV6-1 with TRBJ2-5; weak D call: TRBD1 (6 bases). Sequencing used blood. As DNA, the CDR3 is TGTGCCAGCAGGGACCTCAGGGGACCCCAGTACTTC. Translation: CASRDLRGPQYF.